These T cell receptor beta chains were read from a single sample in a study of blood T cell repertoires in COVID-19. Some clones are missing from TCRdb's copy, which holds only in-frame ones; the method was immunoSEQ multiplex PCR. The data hold approximately 300,000 clones, with around 90% observed a single time. The specimen was peripheral blood. The receptor source for this set is a woman in her forties with acute or convalescent COVID-19. Both conserved end residues are part of each CDR3. Size is omitted from some rows. Given values are once, few, many or a class for expanded clones.

clone size	J gene	V gene	CDR3 protein
few	TRBJ1-5	TRBV30	CAWSGGGGQPQHF
-	TRBJ1-5	TRBV19	CASNPAGRVGNQPQHF
-	TRBJ2-1	TRBV6-1	CASSGRHSSSYNEQFF
once	TRBJ2-5	TRBV6-6	CASGPQGGDQETQYF
-	TRBJ1-2	TRBV10-2	CASRCRTVANYGYTF
-	TRBJ2-4	TRBV14	CASSHELRGIQYF
-	TRBJ1-5	TRBV3-1/TRBV3-2	CASSPGESGTAGKPQHF
-	TRBJ1-3	TRBV7-8	CASSLRGNSGNTIYF
many	TRBJ1-6	TRBV19	CASTPGQLNSPLHF
-	TRBJ2-1	TRBV5-1	CASSLAGRGEQFF
few	TRBJ1-1	TRBV11-2	CASSLVVGAEAFF
-	TRBJ1-2	TRBV19	CASSIAGPGGYGYTF
-	TRBJ1-2	TRBV7-8	CASSTGQGNYGYTF
-	TRBJ1-1	TRBV10-2	CASSAYRGETEAFF
-	TRBJ1-5	TRBV5-1	CASSWGQGGQPQHF